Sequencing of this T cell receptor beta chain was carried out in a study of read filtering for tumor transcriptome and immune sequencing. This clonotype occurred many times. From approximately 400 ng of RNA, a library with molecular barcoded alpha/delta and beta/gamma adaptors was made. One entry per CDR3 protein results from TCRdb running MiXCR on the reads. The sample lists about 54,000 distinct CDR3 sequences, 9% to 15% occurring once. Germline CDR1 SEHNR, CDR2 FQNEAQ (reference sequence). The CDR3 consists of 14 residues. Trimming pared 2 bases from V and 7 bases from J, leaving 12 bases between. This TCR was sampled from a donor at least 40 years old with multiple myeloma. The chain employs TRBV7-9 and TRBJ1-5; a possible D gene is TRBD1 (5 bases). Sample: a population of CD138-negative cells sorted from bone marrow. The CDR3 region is CASSLSRVGQPQHF. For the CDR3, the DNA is TGTGCCAGCAGCTTAAGCAGGGTGGGACAGCCCCAGCATTTT.